This T cell receptor beta chain was found in a study of T cells in Graves' hyperthyroidism and ophthalmopathy. The CDR3 totals 16 residues. V was pared by 6 bases and J by 4 bases, with 11 bases of the junction left unmatched. Remarks on this clonotype: Its specificity is not known.

Each person with ophthalmopathy scored at least 3 on the Clinical Activity Score, reached NOSPECS grade 4 or higher, and had been ill under 3 months. Reasons for excluding patients were uncontrolled infection, other autoimmune disease, pregnancy or lactation. PBMCs were sourced from more than 9 ml fresh peripheral blood. The TCR beta CDR3 regions underwent amplification using RNA transcripts as the source. The HTBI set primed first-round TCR CDR3 RT-PCR. TCRdb itself ran the multiplex PCR reads through MiXCR, one entry per CDR3 protein. The table lists hundreds of thousands of distinct CDR3 sequences, around 22% of them singletons. Points from the study as a whole: In blood, most of the thyroid clonotypes expanded above 0.001 were also present.

The receptor's source is a woman aged 25 to 45 with Graves' ophthalmopathy. The sample taken for sequencing was blood. The rearrangement uses TRBV12-3 or TRBV12-4 and TRBJ2-5, with 10 bases fitting TRBD1. For the CDR3, the DNA is TGTGCCAGCAGCCCCCGTGGACAGGGGGGAGGAGAGACCCAGTACTTC. This encodes CASSPRGQGGGETQYF.